A selection of T cell receptor beta chains follows, all from one sample in a study of beta chain features in type 1 diabetes. Clones were read by immunoSEQ multiplex PCR, and TCRdb kept only the in-frame ones, dropping some. The sample has hundreds of thousands of clones, roughly 14% seen once. Sequenced input: naive CD4+ T cells from blood. All receptors come from a man aged 25-40 years in good health. Both conserved end residues are part of each CDR3. The D gene is left open where the match is weak. Clone size is not always given. Where it is, it says once, few, many or a class for expanded clones.

j_gene,d_gene,abundance,v_gene,CDR3nt,CDR3aa
TRBJ2-3,TRBD2,.,TRBV5-4,TGTGCCAGCAGCGCGGGACTAGCAAGAAGCACAGATACGCAGTATTTT,CASSAGLARSTDTQYF
TRBJ2-3,.,.,TRBV2,TGTGCCAGCAGTGTCGGGGCCTGGGGAGATACGCAGTATTTT,CASSVGAWGDTQYF
TRBJ2-5,.,few,TRBV7-8,TGTGCCAGCAGCCTCGGACTTCAGGAGACCCAGTACTTC,CASSLGLQETQYF
TRBJ2-1,TRBD2,.,TRBV6-4,TGTGCCAGCAGCGCCTCAGCGGGGGGATACAATGAGCAGTTCTTC,CASSASAGGYNEQFF
TRBJ2-5,TRBD2,.,TRBV29-1,TGCAGCGTTGGTGCCGGGGGGATCCAAGAGACCCAGTACTTC,CSVGAGGIQETQYF
TRBJ1-2,.,few,TRBV4-3,TGCGCCAGCAGCCACCGACCCAGCTATGGCTACACCTTC,CASSHRPSYGYTF
TRBJ2-7,.,few,TRBV7-2,TGTGCCAGCAGCCACCCCGGGGGCAACCGCGAGCAGTACTTC,CASSHPGGNREQYF
TRBJ1-1,.,few,TRBV5-4,TGTGCCAGCAGCGGGGGCAGAGAGGCCGAAGCTTTCTTT,CASSGGREAEAFF
TRBJ1-1,TRBD1,.,TRBV19,TGTGCCAGTAAAAGGCTTACAGGGGACACTGAAGCTTTCTTT,CASKRLTGDTEAFF
TRBJ1-2,.,.,TRBV7-8,TGTGCCAGCAGCTCCTACCAGGCGGCGGGCTATGGCTACACCTTC,CASSSYQAAGYGYTF
TRBJ2-7,.,.,TRBV12-5,TGTGCTAGTGGTTTGGTTTACGAGCAGTACTTC,CASGLVYEQYF
TRBJ2-3,TRBD2,.,TRBV10-3,TGTGCCATCAGCCCTAGCGGGACTCCTTCCACAGATACGCAGTATTTT,CAISPSGTPSTDTQYF
TRBJ2-3,.,.,TRBV9,TGTGCCAGCAGCGTAGGGGCTAGCAGCATCACAGATACGCAGTATTTT,CASSVGASSITDTQYF
TRBJ2-6,.,many,TRBV29-1,TGCAGCGTTGTCCGCTCTGGGGCCAACGTCCTGACTTTC,CSVVRSGANVLTF
TRBJ2-3,.,.,TRBV29-1,TGCAGCGTTGCACCGGTAGTGGCAGATACGCAGTATTTT,CSVAPVVADTQYF